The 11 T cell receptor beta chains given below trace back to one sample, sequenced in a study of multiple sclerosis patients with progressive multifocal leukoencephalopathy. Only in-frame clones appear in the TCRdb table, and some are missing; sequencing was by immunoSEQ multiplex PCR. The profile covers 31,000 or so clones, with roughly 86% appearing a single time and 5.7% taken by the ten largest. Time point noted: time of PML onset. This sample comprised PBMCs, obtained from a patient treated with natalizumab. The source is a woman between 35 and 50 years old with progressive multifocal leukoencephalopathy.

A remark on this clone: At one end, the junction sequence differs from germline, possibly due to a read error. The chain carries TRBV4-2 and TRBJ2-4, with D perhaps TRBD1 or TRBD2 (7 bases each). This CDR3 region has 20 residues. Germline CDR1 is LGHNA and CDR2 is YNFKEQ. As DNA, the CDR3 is TGTGCCGGCAGCCACGGGGGAGGGGGCGCGAGGAGGGCAACCAAAAACATTCAGTACTTC. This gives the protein CAGSHGGGGARRATKNIQYF.

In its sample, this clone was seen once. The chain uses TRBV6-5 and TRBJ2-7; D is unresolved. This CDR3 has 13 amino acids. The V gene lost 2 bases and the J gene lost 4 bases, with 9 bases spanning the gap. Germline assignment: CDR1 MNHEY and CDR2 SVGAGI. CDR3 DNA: TGTGCCAGCAGTTACAACAGCCGGTACGAGCAGTACTTC. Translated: CASSYNSRYEQYF.

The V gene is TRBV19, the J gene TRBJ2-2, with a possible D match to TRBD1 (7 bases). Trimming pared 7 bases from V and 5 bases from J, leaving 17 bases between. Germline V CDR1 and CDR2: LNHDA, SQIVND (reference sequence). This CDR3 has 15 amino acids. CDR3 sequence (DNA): TGTGCCAGTACCTTCCCAGGGGGGCTGACCGGGGAGCTGTTTTTT. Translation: CASTFPGGLTGELFF.

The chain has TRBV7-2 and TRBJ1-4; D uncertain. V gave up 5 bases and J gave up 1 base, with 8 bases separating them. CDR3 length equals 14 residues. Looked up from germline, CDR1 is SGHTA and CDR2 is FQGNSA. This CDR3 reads CASSAGGTNEKLFF. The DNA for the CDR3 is TGTGCCAGCAGCGCAGGTGGAACTAATGAAAAACTGTTTTTT.

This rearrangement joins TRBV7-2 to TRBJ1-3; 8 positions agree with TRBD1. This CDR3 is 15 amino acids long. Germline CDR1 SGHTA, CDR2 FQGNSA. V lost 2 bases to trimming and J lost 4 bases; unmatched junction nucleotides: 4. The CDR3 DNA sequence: TGTGCCAGCAGCTTACCGCAGGGGGCAGGAAACACCATATATTTT. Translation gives CASSLPQGAGNTIYF.

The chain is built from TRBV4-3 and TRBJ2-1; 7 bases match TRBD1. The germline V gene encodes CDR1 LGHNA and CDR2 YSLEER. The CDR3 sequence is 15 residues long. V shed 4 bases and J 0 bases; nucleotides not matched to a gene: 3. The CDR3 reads CASSPTGTSYNEQFF. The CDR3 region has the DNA TGCGCCAGCAGCCCGACAGGGACCTCCTACAATGAGCAGTTCTTC.

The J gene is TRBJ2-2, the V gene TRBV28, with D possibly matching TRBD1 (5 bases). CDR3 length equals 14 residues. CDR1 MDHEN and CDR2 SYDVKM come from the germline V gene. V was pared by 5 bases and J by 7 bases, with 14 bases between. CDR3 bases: TGTGCCAGCAGTCGGCCAGGGATTGGCGGGGAGCTGTTTTTT. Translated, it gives CASSRPGIGGELFF.

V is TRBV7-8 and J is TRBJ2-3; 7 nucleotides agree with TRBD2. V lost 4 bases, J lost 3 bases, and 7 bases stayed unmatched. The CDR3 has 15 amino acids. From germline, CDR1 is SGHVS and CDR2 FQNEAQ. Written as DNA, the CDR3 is TGTGCCAGCAGCTCGGCCGCGGGGGTAACAGATACGCAGTATTTT. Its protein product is CASSSAAGVTDTQYF.

The CDR3 region is CASLPVGEGTYEQYF. For the CDR3, the DNA is TGTGCCAGCCTCCCGGTCGGGGAGGGAACCTACGAGCAGTACTTC. V and J are TRBV28 and TRBJ2-7, with TRBD2 matching 7 bases. With 8 bases clipped from V and 2 bases from J, the junction kept 12 bases outside the gene matches. The CDR3 runs 15 residues. Germline V gene lookup returns CDR1 MDHEN and CDR2 SYDVKM.

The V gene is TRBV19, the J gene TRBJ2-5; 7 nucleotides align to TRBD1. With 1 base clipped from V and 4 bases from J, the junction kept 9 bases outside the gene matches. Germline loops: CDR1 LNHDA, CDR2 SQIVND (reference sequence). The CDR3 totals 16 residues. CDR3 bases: TGTGCCAGTAGTATAGGTTGGGGACAGAGAAGAGAGACCCAGTACTTC. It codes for CASSIGWGQRRETQYF.

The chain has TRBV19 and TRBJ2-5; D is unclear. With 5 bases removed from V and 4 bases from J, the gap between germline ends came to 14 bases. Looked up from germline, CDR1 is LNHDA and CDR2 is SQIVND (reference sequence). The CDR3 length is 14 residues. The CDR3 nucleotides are TGTGCCAGTAGTCTGGGCGACTCGGGAGAGACCCAGTACTTC. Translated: CASSLGDSGETQYF.